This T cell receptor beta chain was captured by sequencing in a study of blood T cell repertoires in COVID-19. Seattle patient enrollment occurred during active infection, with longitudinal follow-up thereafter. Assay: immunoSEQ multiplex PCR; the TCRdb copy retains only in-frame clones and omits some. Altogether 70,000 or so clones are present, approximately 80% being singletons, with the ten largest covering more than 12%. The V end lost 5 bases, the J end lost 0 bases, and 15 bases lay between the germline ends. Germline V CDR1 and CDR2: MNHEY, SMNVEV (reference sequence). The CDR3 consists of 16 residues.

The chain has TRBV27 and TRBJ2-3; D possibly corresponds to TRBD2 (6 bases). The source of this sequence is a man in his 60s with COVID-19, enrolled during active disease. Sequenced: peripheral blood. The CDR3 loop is CASSRLGLTSTDTQYF. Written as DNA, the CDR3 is TGTGCCAGCAGTCGCCTGGGACTCACTAGCACAGATACGCAGTATTTT.